One sample yielded the 11 T cell receptor beta chains listed below, sequenced in a study of blood T cell repertoires in COVID-19. The method was immunoSEQ multiplex PCR; TCRdb's version includes in-frame clones alone and lacks a portion of them. The table shows roughly 200,000 clones, with approximately 94% occurring only once. The specimen sequenced was peripheral blood. The receptors were sampled from a man aged 25-45 years with COVID-19, enrolled during active disease.

This chain connects TRBV29-1 to TRBJ2-7; D is possibly TRBD2 (5 bases). CDR1 SQVTM and CDR2 ANQGSEA come from the germline V gene. V gave up 1 base and J gave up 3 bases, with 19 bases separating them. The CDR3 consists of 16 residues. The CDR3 bases are TGCAGCGTTGAAGTCAGAGGCCTCGGACTTAACTACGAGCAGTACTTC. It encodes CSVEVRGLGLNYEQYF.

The rearrangement uses TRBV5-6 and TRBJ1-2, with a possible D match to TRBD1 (5 bases). The CDR3 totals 14 residues. Germline values: CDR1 SGHDT, CDR2 YYEEEE. Trimming left V 3 bases short and J 6 bases short, with 15 bases between. The CDR3: CASSWRDGRHGYTF. In DNA form, the CDR3 reads TGTGCCAGCAGCTGGAGGGACGGACGACATGGCTACACCTTC.

The chain carries TRBV19 and TRBJ2-7, with TRBD2 identical over 14 bases. The CDR3 covers 18 residues. Germline V CDR1 and CDR2: LNHDA, SQIVND (reference sequence). V was pared by 5 bases and J by 0 bases, with 9 bases of the junction left unmatched. The CDR3 DNA reads TGTGCCAGTAGTGCCGGGACTAGCGGGGGCTCCAGCTCCTACGAGCAGTACTTC. It yields the protein CASSAGTSGGSSSYEQYF.

The gene calls are TRBV14 and TRBJ1-1; 7 bases match TRBD1. The CDR3 is made up of 15 amino acids. Germline CDR1 reads SGHDN; CDR2 reads FVKESK. The ends lost 0 bases at V and 4 bases at J; junction bases unmatched: 5. The CDR3: CASSQETGWVTEAFF. The CDR3 DNA sequence: TGTGCCAGCAGCCAAGAGACAGGGTGGGTCACTGAAGCTTTCTTT.

The rearrangement uses TRBV7-3 and TRBJ2-5, with TRBD2 identical over 7 bases. The length of the CDR3 is 15 residues. Unmatched junction bases numbered 5, after V lost 0 bases and J lost 4 bases. The germline CDR1 and CDR2 sequences are SGHTA and FQGTGA. The chain's CDR3 is CASSLTGSSGETQYF. The CDR3, as DNA: TGTGCCAGCAGCTTAACAGGGTCTAGCGGAGAGACCCAGTACTTC.

The J gene is TRBJ1-2, the V gene TRBV12-3 or TRBV12-4; D may be TRBD1 (5 bases). The CDR3 has 12 residues. Trimming removed 3 bases from V and 8 bases from J, with 10 bases in between. CDR3 bases: TGTGCCAGCAGTTTCGTGCAGGGAGGCTACACCTTC. It specifies CASSFVQGGYTF.

The rearrangement links TRBV19 to TRBJ2-3; TRBD2 aligns across 10 bases. Germline CDR1 and CDR2: LNHDA and SQIVND (reference sequence). The J segment lost 1 base and the V segment lost 5 bases, leaving 9 bases of the junction unmatched. The CDR3 length is 17 residues. DNA for the CDR3: TGTGCCAGTAGTCTGCTAGCGGGGGTCTCTGGCACAGATACGCAGTATTTT. Amino acid sequence: CASSLLAGVSGTDTQYF.

The chain has TRBV10-3 and TRBJ2-3; weak D call: TRBD2 (5 bases). The CDR3 length is 14 residues. Trimming left V 11 bases short and J 0 bases short, with 15 bases between. Germline CDR1 ENHRY, CDR2 SYGVKD. CDR3 nucleotide sequence: TGTGCCTCTAGGAGGCAGGCTAGCACAGATACGCAGTATTTT. Amino acids: CASRRQASTDTQYF.

This clone was detected only once. The rearrangement uses TRBV7-2 and TRBJ1-1; D is perhaps TRBD1 (5 bases). Germline CDR1 reads SGHTA; CDR2 reads FQGNSA. The CDR3 runs 14 residues. V shed 7 bases and J shed 2 bases, with 14 bases lying between them. CDR3: CASTTPGDNTEAFF. CDR3 DNA: TGTGCCAGCACCACCCCGGGGGACAACACTGAAGCTTTCTTT.

The chain links TRBV2 to TRBJ2-2; perhaps TRBD1 as D (6 bases). Germline V gene data show CDR1 as SNHLY and CDR2 as FYNNEI. Trimming took 5 bases from V and 0 from J, leaving 10 bases between them. CDR3 length: 15 residues. The CDR3 spells CASSRQVANTGELFF. CDR3 DNA sequence: TGTGCCAGCAGTCGACAGGTGGCGAACACCGGGGAGCTGTTTTTT. The variable domain in full, with the rest retrieved from reference TRBV2 and TRBJ2-2, is EPEVTQTPSHQVTQMGQEVILRCVPISNHLYFYWYRQILGQKVEFLVSFYNNEISEKSEIFDDQFSVERPDGSNFTLKIRSTKLEDSAMYFCASSRQVANTGELFFGEGSRLTVL.

This chain joins TRBV6-1 and TRBJ1-4; TRBD1 matches 7 bases. CDR3 size: 14 residues. Germline-derived CDR1 and CDR2 are MNHNS and SASEGT. J gave up 7 bases and V 3 bases, and 5 bases lay outside the gene matches. CDR3 DNA sequence: TGTGCCAGCAGTGACGACAGGGATAGTGAAAAACTGTTTTTT. This gives the protein CASSDDRDSEKLFF.